The 8 T cell receptor beta chains in this list originate from one sample, sequenced in a study of monozygotic twins with inflammatory bowel disease. One entry per CDR3 protein, without DNA, is what TCRdb gives after re-calling the 5' RACE reads. The sample includes under 150,000 distinct CDR3 sequences. The sample taken for sequencing was blood. These receptor sequences come from a human donor with ulcerative colitis or Crohn's disease, or a healthy co-twin of an affected twin (not recorded which).

This chain links TRBV7-9 with TRBJ1-2. Per germline, CDR1 SEHNR and CDR2 FQNEAQ (reference sequence). This CDR3 is 14 amino acids long. The CDR3 spells CASSPRKGPYGYTF.

The gene calls are TRBV12-3 or TRBV12-4 and TRBJ1-1. The CDR3 covers 13 residues. CDR3 sequence reads: CASSYGLNTEAFF.

The rearrangement links TRBV9 to TRBJ2-7; the TCRdb D gene call, TRBD1, has no DNA to confirm it. This CDR3 comprises 12 residues. The germline CDR1 and CDR2 sequences are SGDLS and YYNGEE. The CDR3 loop reads CASSEQDGEQYF.

This chain uses TRBV29-1 with TRBJ2-1. This CDR3 is 13 amino acids long. Germline CDR1 reads SQVTM; CDR2 reads ANQGSEA. The CDR3 here is CSVVGGSYNEQFF.

The chain is built from TRBV20-1 and TRBJ2-7; the D call of TRBD2 rests on TCRdb alone, since no DNA is present to check it. This CDR3 spans 13 amino acids. Germline CDR1 DFQATT, CDR2 SNEGSKA (reference sequence). CDR3 in amino acids: CSAFSGPSYEQYF.

The rearrangement uses TRBV29-1 and TRBJ2-7. Germline assignment: CDR1 SQVTM and CDR2 ANQGSEA. This CDR3 has 11 amino acids. The CDR3 loop is CSVVEIYEQYF.

This chain uses TRBV5-1 with TRBJ2-2; TCRdb's D call of TRBD1 is untestable without DNA. The CDR3 covers 17 residues. From germline, CDR1 is SGHRS and CDR2 YFSETQ. The CDR3 loop reads CASSLLGTGAFTGELFF.

This rearrangement joins TRBV7-6 to TRBJ2-7. This CDR3 contains 14 residues. Germline assignment: CDR1 SGHVS and CDR2 FNYEAQ. Here the CDR3 reads CASSSRPEAYEQYF. The complete variable domain, with remaining parts taken from reference TRBV7-6 and TRBJ2-7, reads GAGVSQSPRYKVTKRGQDVALRCDPISGHVSLYWYRQALGQGPEFLTYFNYEAQQDKSGLPNDRFSAERPEGSISTLTIQRTEQRDSAMYRCASSSRPEAYEQYFGPGTRLTVT.